The sample holds a few counts of the clone carrying this T cell receptor beta chain. The antigen is unknown. These data are taken from a study of cytomegalovirus exposure and HLA in healthy donors. About the research overall: Of roughly 400 genotyped donors, approximately 80% clustered with self-reported Caucasian donors. Overall study results and limits: Reportedly, a later analysis found an Asian-associated ancestry cluster had fewer N-insertions than the roughly 630-donor mean.

The PCR made use of 60 Vbeta and 13 Jbeta primers. Some clones are missing from TCRdb's copy, which holds only in-frame ones; the method was immunoSEQ multiplex PCR. Of 120,000 or so clones listed, more than 9% are singletons. The sequenced sample consisted of PBMCs. The TCR originated in a woman aged 18-29 years in good health and CMV-seropositive.

Here the CDR3 reads CASSLTGTGLYEQYF. CDR3 nucleotides: TGCGCCAGCAGCCTAACCGGGACGGGACTCTACGAGCAGTACTTC. The rearrangement uses TRBV4-1 and TRBJ2-7, with a tentative D call TRBD2 (6 bases). Trimming removed 4 bases at V and 3 bases at J, with 16 bases between. Germline lookup yields CDR1 MGHRA and CDR2 YSYEKL. The CDR3 runs to 15 residues.